A selection of T cell receptor beta chains follows, all from one sample in a study of cytomegalovirus exposure and HLA in healthy donors. This table comes from immunoSEQ multiplex PCR, and its TCRdb copy is limited to in-frame clones, with some not included. This table holds more than 50,000 clones, 75% found once. The sample was PBMCs. These receptors all stem from a woman between 40 and 50 years old in good health and CMV-seropositive. CDR3s include the opening cysteine and the closing phenylalanine or tryptophan. A D gene is named only where the DNA matches it firmly. Rows may omit the clone size; those that give it use once, few, many or a size class.

TRBD1,TRBV10-3,TRBJ1-2,-,TGTGCCATCAGTGCGACAGGGAACGATGGCTACACCTTC,CAISATGNDGYTF
-,TRBV19,TRBJ1-1,-,TGTGCCAGTAGTCAGGGGTTTAGTGAAGCTTTCTTT,CASSQGFSEAFF
TRBD1,TRBV7-6,TRBJ2-1,medium-sized,TGTGCCAGCAGCTTAGGGACAGGGGGGCTGAATGAGCAGTTCTTC,CASSLGTGGLNEQFF
TRBD1,TRBV18,TRBJ1-5,-,TGTGCCAGCTCACCATCCGGGACAGGGTCCGCGGGTCAGCCCCAGCATTTT,CASSPSGTGSAGQPQHF
TRBD2,TRBV9,TRBJ2-7,-,TGTGCCAGCAGCGGTCCGGGACTAGCGGGGTACGAGCAGTACTTC,CASSGPGLAGYEQYF
TRBD1,TRBV28,TRBJ2-7,-,TGTGCCAGCAGTTCCATGGGACAGGGTGAGGTCTACGAGCAGTACTTC,CASSSMGQGEVYEQYF
-,TRBV5-4,TRBJ1-1,-,TGTGCCAGCAGCTTGACAGGACAGAACACTGAAGCTTTCTTT,CASSLTGQNTEAFF
-,TRBV7-2,TRBJ1-1,-,TGTGCCAGCAGCTTAGACGGGATGACTGAAGCTTTCTTT,CASSLDGMTEAFF
-,TRBV6-5,TRBJ2-3,-,TGTGCCAGCAGTTCGGGGGCGGGGAGGGGCACAGATACGCAGTATTTT,CASSSGAGRGTDTQYF
-,TRBV7-9,TRBJ2-3,-,TGTGCCAGCGCGTCCTCAGATACGCAGTATTTT,CASASSDTQYF
TRBD2,TRBV7-6,TRBJ2-7,-,TGTGCCAGCAGCCCAGGACTAGCGGGGGGGTCGCGCGAGCAGTACTTC,CASSPGLAGGSREQYF
-,TRBV4-1,TRBJ2-5,-,TGCGCCAGCAGCCAAGATCCCCGAGGGGAGACCCAGTACTTC,CASSQDPRGETQYF
-,TRBV5-1,TRBJ1-1,-,TGCGCCAGCAGCTTGTTTCTGGGGGCGAACACTGAAGCTTTCTTT,CASSLFLGANTEAFF
-,TRBV30,TRBJ1-3,-,TGTGCCTGGAGTGTAAGGGGGACCTCTGGAAACACCATATATTTT,CAWSVRGTSGNTIYF
TRBD2,TRBV9,TRBJ2-1,few,TGTGCCAGCAGCGTAGCGGGGGGGGCCTGGGATGAGCAGTTCTTC,CASSVAGGAWDEQFF
-,TRBV5-1,TRBJ2-3,-,TGCGCCAGCAGCTCCGGGACTCCCACAGATACGCAGTATTTT,CASSSGTPTDTQYF
-,TRBV20-1,TRBJ2-3,-,TGCAGCGCCTTTAGAGCAGATACGCAGTATTTT,CSAFRADTQYF
TRBD1,TRBV19,TRBJ1-2,-,TGTGCCAGCCGGACAGGGGAAGGCTATGGCTACACCTTC,CASRTGEGYGYTF
-,TRBV29-1,TRBJ1-1,-,TGCAGCGTCGCTGGGAGAGCATGGGACACTGAAGCTTTCTTT,CSVAGRAWDTEAFF
TRBD2,TRBV6-1,TRBJ2-7,-,TGTGCCAGCAGTACTGAGCGGGGGTCCCCCTACGAGCAGTACTTC,CASSTERGSPYEQYF
-,TRBV19,TRBJ1-5,-,TGTGCCAGTAGTACTCGGACAGAGGCAGGTTACAACCGGAATCAGCCCCAGCATTTT,CASSTRTEAGYNRNQPQHF
TRBD2,TRBV9,TRBJ2-3,-,TGTGCCAGCAGCGTAGGTAGCGGGGGGCCCCCAGGCACAGATACGCAGTATTTT,CASSVGSGGPPGTDTQYF
-,TRBV6-4,TRBJ1-1,-,TGTGCCAGGGGGGGATGGGGAGCTTTCTTT,CARGGWGAFF
-,TRBV10-3,TRBJ2-3,-,TGTGCCACCAGGGCGGCAGATACGCAGTATTTT,CATRAADTQYF
-,TRBV10-1,TRBJ2-7,-,TGCGCCAGCAGTGAGGCGGGGGCCTCGGCCTACGAGCAGTACTTC,CASSEAGASAYEQYF
-,TRBV27,TRBJ2-5,-,TGTGCCAGCAGTTACCAGGGGGAGACCCAGTACTTC,CASSYQGETQYF
TRBD1,TRBV2,TRBJ1-1,-,TGTGCCAGTAAAACAGGGGGCCCGGGCACTGAAGCTTTCTTT,CASKTGGPGTEAFF
-,TRBV19,TRBJ2-4,-,TGTGCCTGCCAGTCGGGAACGAATTTAGCCAAAAACATTCAGTACTTC,CACQSGTNLAKNIQYF
-,TRBV7-6,TRBJ2-1,-,TGTGCCAGCAGCCCGCGCCGCGGGGGACAATCCTACAATGAGCAGTTCTTC,CASSPRRGGQSYNEQFF
TRBD1,TRBV6-5,TRBJ1-2,few,TGTGCCAGCAGAGAACAGGGGGGGGGTTATGGCTACACCTTC,CASREQGGGYGYTF
-,TRBV6-4,TRBJ2-2,-,TGTGCCAGCAGTGGGATGGCGGACACCGGGGAGCTGTTTTTT,CASSGMADTGELFF
-,TRBV18,TRBJ1-4,-,TGTGCCAGCTCACCGGCTCGACAATCTTGGGAAAAACTGTTTTTT,CASSPARQSWEKLFF
-,TRBV7-2,TRBJ2-7,few,TGTGCCAGCAGCTTAGCGCCGGGTTACGAGCAGTACTTC,CASSLAPGYEQYF
-,TRBV7-2,TRBJ2-7,-,TGTGCCAGCAGCTTACGCTACGAGCAGTACTTC,CASSLRYEQYF
TRBD2,TRBV13,TRBJ2-7,-,TGTGCCAGCAGCGCCGGGACTACTCAGTACGAGCAGTACTTC,CASSAGTTQYEQYF
-,TRBV15,TRBJ2-2,-,TGTGCCACCAGCGGAACAGCCTTCAACACCGGGGAGCTGTTTTTT,CATSGTAFNTGELFF
-,TRBV29-1,TRBJ1-4,-,TGCAGCGTTGGGAGGTGGCAGGGGTTAGAAAAACTGTTTTTT,CSVGRWQGLEKLFF
-,TRBV4-1,TRBJ2-3,few,TGTGCCAGCAGCTTGGAGGGGGCCACAGATACGCAGTATTTT,CASSLEGATDTQYF